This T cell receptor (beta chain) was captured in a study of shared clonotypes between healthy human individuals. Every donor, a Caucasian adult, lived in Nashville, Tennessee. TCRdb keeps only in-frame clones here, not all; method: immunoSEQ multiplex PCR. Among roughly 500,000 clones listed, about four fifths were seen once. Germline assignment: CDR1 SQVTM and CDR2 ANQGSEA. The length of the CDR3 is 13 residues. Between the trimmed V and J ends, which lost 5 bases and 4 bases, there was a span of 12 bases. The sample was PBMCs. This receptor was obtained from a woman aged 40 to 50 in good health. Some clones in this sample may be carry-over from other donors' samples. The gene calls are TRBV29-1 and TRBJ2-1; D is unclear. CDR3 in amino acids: CSVPRAPYNEQFF. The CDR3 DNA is TGCAGCGTTCCCCGCGCGCCGTACAATGAGCAGTTCTTC.